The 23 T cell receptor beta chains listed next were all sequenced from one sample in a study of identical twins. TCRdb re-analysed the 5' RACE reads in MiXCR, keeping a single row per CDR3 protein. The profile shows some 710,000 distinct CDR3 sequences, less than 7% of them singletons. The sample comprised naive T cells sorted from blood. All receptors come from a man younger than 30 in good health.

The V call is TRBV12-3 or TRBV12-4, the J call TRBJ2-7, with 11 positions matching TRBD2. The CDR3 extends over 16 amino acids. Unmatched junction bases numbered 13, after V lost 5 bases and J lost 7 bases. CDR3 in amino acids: CASSPRLAGGPREQYV. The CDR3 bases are TGTGCCAGCAGTCCCCGCTTAGCGGGAGGGCCGAGGGAGCAGTACGTC.

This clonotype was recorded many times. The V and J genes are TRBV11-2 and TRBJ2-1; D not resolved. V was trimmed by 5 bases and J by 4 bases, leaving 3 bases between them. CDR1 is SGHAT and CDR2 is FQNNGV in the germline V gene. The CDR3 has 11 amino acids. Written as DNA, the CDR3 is TGTGCCAGCAGCCATTACAATGAGCAGTTCTTC. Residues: CASSHYNEQFF.

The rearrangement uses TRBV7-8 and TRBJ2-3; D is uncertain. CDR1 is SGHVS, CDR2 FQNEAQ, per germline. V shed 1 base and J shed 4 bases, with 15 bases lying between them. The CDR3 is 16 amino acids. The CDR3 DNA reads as TGTGCCAGCAGCTTAGAGGCCGGGTCGGTCGCAGATACGCAGTATTTT. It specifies CASSLEAGSVADTQYF.

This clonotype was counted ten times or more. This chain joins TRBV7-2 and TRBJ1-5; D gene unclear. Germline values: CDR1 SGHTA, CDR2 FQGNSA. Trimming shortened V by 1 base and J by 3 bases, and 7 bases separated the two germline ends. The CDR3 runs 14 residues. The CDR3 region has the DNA TGTGCCAGCAGCTTAGGAGGTTTCAATCAGCCCCAGCATTTT. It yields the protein CASSLGGFNQPQHF.

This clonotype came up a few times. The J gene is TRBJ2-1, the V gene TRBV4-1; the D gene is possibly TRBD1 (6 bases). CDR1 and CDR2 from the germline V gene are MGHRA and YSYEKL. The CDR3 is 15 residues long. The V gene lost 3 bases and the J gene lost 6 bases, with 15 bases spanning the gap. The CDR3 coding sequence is TGCGCCAGCAGCCAGATATTCTCCAGGGGCAATGAGCAGTTCTTC. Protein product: CASSQIFSRGNEQFF.

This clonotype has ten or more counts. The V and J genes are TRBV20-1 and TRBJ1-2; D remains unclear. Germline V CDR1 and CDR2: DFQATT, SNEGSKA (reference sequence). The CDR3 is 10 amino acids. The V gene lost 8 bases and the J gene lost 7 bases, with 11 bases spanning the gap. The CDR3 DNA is TGCAGTCCCGACCGAGGTGGCTACACCTTC. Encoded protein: CSPDRGGYTF.

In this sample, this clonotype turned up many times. The CDR3 coding sequence is TGCAGCGTTGAAGCGCTAGCGGGAGCTACCCCAGATACGCAGTATTTT. Protein sequence: CSVEALAGATPDTQYF. The V gene is TRBV29-1, the J gene TRBJ2-3, with 10 positions matching TRBD2. The junction had 8 bases not matched to a gene; V was cut back by 1 base and J by 4 bases. The germline V gene encodes CDR1 SQVTM and CDR2 ANQGSEA. There are 16 residues in the CDR3.

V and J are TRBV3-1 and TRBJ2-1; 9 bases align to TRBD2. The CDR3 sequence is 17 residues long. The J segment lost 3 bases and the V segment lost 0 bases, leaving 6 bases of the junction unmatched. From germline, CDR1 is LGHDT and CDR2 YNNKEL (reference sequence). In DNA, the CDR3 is TGTGCCAGCAGCCAAGAGGAGCGGGAGGTAGTCTACAATGAGCAGTTCTTC. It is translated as CASSQEEREVVYNEQFF.

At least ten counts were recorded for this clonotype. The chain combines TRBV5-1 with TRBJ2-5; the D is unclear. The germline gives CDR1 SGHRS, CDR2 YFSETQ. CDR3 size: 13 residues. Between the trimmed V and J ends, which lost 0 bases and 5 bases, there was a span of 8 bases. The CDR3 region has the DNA TGCGCCAGCAGCTTGGAGATGGTCGAGACCCAGTACTTC. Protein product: CASSLEMVETQYF.

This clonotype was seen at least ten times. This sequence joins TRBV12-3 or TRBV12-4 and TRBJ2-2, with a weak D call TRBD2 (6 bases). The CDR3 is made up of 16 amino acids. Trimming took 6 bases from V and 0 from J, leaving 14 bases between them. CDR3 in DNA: TGTGCCAGCAGGTTGTACAGACTAGCGAACACCGGGGAGCTGTTTTTT. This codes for CASRLYRLANTGELFF.

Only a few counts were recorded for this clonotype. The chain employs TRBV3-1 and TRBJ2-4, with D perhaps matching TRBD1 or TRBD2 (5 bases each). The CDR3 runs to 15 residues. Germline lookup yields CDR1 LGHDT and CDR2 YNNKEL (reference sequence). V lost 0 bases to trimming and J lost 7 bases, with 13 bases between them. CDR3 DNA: TGTGCCAGCAGCCAAGAAGGGACGGCCAGGAACATTCAGTACTTC. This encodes CASSQEGTARNIQYF. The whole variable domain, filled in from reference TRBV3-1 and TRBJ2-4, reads DTAVSQTPKYLVTQMGNDKSIKCEQNLGHDTMYWYKQDSKKFLKIMFSYNNKELIINETVPNRFSPKSPDKAHLNLHINSLELGDSAVYFCASSQEGTARNIQYFGAGTRLSVL.

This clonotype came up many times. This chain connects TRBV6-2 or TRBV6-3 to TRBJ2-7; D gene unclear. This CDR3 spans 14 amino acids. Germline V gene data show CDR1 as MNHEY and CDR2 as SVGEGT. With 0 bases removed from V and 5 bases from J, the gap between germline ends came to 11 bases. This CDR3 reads CASSYSYIAHEQYF. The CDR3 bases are TGTGCCAGCAGTTACTCGTATATAGCTCACGAGCAGTACTTC.

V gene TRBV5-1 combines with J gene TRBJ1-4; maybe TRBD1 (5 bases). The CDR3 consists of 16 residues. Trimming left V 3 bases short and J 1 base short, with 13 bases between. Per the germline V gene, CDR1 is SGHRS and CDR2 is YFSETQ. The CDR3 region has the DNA TGCGCCAGCAGCTGGGGGGGAAGAGGAACTAATGAAAAACTGTTTTTT. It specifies CASSWGGRGTNEKLFF.

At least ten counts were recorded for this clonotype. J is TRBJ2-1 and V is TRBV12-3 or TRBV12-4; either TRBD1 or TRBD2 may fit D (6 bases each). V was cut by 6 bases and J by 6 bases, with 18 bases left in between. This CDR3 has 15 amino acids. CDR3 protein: CASSPRGEPGNEQFF. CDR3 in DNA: TGTGCCAGCAGCCCTAGGGGGGAGCCGGGCAATGAGCAGTTCTTC.

CDR3 sequence (DNA): TGTGCCAGCACCCTTGGGAGTTACCAAGAGACCCAGTACTTC. Translation gives CASTLGSYQETQYF. The J gene is TRBJ2-5, the V gene TRBV7-9; D is possibly TRBD2 (5 bases). V shed 7 bases and J shed 0 bases, with 12 bases lying between them. Germline assignment: CDR1 SEHNR and CDR2 FQNEAQ (reference sequence). The CDR3 has 14 residues.

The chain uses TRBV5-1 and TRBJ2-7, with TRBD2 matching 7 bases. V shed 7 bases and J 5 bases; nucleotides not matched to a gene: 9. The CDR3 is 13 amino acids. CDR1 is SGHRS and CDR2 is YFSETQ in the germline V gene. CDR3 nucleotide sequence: TGCGCCAGCCCGCGGGGGAGTTCTCACGAGCAGTACTTC. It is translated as CASPRGSSHEQYF.

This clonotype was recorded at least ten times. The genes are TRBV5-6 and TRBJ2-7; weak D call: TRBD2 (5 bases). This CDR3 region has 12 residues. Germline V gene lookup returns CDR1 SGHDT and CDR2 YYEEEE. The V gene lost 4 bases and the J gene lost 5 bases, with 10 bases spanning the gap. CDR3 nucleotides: TGTGCCAGCAGCCACCTCGGGAACGAGCAGTACGTC. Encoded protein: CASSHLGNEQYV.

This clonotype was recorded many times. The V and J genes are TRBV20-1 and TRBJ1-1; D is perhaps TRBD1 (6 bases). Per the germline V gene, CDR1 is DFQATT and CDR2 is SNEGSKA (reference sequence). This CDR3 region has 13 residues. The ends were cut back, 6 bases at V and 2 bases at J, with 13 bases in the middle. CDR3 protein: CSAATGPNTEAFF. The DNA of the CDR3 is TGCAGTGCAGCGACAGGACCCAACACTGAAGCTTTCTTT.

The CDR3 DNA reads as TGTGCCAGTAGTATGGCGTCTCCGGCGGGCGAGCAGTTCTTC. It encodes CASSMASPAGEQFF. V gene TRBV19 combines with J gene TRBJ2-1, with D possibly matching TRBD2 (5 bases). The CDR3 sequence is 14 residues long. CDR1 is LNHDA and CDR2 is SQIVND in the germline V gene (reference sequence). V was clipped by 3 bases and J by 10 bases, with 16 bases between them.

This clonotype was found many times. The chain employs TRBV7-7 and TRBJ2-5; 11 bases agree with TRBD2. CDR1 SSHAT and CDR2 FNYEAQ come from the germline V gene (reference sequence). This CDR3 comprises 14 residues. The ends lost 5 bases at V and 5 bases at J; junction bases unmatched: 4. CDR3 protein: CASSRLAGLETQYF. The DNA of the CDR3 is TGTGCCAGCAGCCGACTAGCGGGATTGGAGACCCAGTACTTC.

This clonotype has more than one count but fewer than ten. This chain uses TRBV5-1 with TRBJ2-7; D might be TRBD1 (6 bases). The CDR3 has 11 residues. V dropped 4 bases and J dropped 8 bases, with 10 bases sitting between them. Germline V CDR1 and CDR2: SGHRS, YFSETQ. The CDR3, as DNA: TGCGCCAGCAGCGCGGACAGTCAGCAGTACTTC. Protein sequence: CASSADSQQYF.

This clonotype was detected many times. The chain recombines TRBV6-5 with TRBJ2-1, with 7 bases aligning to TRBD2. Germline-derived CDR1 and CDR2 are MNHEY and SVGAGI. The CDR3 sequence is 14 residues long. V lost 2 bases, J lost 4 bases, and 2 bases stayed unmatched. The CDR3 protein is CASSYGTKYNEQFF. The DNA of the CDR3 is TGTGCCAGCAGTTACGGGACTAAGTACAATGAGCAGTTCTTC.

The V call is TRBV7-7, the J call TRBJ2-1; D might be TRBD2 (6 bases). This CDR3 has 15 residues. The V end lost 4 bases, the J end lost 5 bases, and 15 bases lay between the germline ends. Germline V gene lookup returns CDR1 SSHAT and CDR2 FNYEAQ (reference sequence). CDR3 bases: TGTGCCAGCAGCTCCGGGACTTCCCATAACAATGAGCAGTTCTTC. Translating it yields CASSSGTSHNNEQFF.